This is a list of T cell receptor beta chains from one sample in a study of CD8 T cells in Susac syndrome. TCRdb re-called the immunoSEQ multiplex PCR reads with MiXCR, one entry per CDR3 protein. The table shows approximately 300,000 distinct CDR3 sequences, with 75% to 85% occurring only once. Material: CD8+ T cells from PBMCs. The receptors shown here come from a human donor with multiple sclerosis. Both conserved end residues are part of each CDR3. A clone size is listed for some rows: how often the clone was seen (once, few, many), or a class if it is expanded.

CASSPPRTGGLKNIQYF	TRBV7-8	TRBJ2-4	17	NA
CASSLSGTGGNQPQHF	TRBV5-5	TRBJ1-5	16	NA
CASSALRASTDTQYF	TRBV2	TRBJ2-3	15	NA
CASSVDRLGTEAFF	TRBV5-6	TRBJ1-1	14	once
CASSSGQGATEAFF	TRBV5-1	TRBJ1-1	14	NA
CASSHGTLILNF	TRBV7-9	TRBJ2-7	12	NA
CSVAGTSGFGQYF	TRBV29-1	TRBJ2-7	13	NA
CATTKGRGNQPQHF	TRBV6-2/TRBV6-3	TRBJ1-5	14	NA
CASSTYRGAYEQYF	TRBV5-5	TRBJ2-7	14	NA
CASTPSGYDEQFF	TRBV28	TRBJ2-1	13	once
CASGADPMSYYEQYF	TRBV2	TRBJ2-7	15	NA
CASSLRAGINNEQFF	TRBV27	TRBJ2-1	15	NA
CAWSAGQGFDKNIQYF	TRBV30	TRBJ2-4	16	NA
CASSADLGLAGGPIFPTLYEQYF	TRBV28	TRBJ2-7	23	NA
CASGSGLGYNEQFF	TRBV5-8	TRBJ2-1	14	once